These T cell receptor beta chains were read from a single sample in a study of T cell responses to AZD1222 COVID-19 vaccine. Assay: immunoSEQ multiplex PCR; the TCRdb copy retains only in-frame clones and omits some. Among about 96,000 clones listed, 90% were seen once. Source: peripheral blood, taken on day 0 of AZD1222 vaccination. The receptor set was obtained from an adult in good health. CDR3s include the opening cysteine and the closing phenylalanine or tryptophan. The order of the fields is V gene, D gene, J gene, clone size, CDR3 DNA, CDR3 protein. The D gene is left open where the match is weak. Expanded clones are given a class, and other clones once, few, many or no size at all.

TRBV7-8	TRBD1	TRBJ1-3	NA	TGTGCCAGCAGCTCCATACCCAGGGGGGCCGGACGAAGCTCTGGAAACACCATATATTTT	CASSSIPRGAGRSSGNTIYF
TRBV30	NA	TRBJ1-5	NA	TGTGCCTGGAGTGGTACAGGGCTTCATCAGCCCCAGCATTTT	CAWSGTGLHQPQHF
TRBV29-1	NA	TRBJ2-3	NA	TGCAGCTCCACTACCCCTTGGAGCACCAGCACAGATACGCAGTATTTT	CSSTTPWSTSTDTQYF
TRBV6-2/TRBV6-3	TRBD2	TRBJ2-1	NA	TGTGCCAGCAGTTACGGGGTCGGTCTAGCGGGAGTTGGAAATGAGCAGTTCTTC	CASSYGVGLAGVGNEQFF
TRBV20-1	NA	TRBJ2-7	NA	TGCAGTGCTAGTGTGGAAACCTACGAGCAGTACTTC	CSASVETYEQYF
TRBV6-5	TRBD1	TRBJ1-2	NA	TGTGCCAGCAGCCTATGGACAGGAGGAGGCTACACCTTC	CASSLWTGGGYTF
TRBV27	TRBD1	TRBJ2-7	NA	TGTGGAGGACAGGGGGCGCGAGAGCAGTACTTC	CGGQGAREQYF
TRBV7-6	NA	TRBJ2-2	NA	TGTGCCAGCAGCTTAAGGGGGAGTTCCGCCGGGGAGCTGTTTTTT	CASSLRGSSAGELFF
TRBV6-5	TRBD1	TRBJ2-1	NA	TGTGCCAGCAGTTACTCGGGACAGAGATACAATGAGCAGTTCTTC	CASSYSGQRYNEQFF
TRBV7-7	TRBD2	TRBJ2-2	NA	TGTGCTAGCAGCCCATTAGCGGGAGGTACCGGGGAGCTGTTTTTT	CASSPLAGGTGELFF
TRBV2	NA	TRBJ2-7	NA	TGTGCCAGCACTCGAGGGGCGGGGTCCTACGAGCAGTACTTC	CASTRGAGSYEQYF
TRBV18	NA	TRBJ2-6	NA	TGTGCCAGCAAAGTCACCGTGGGCTCCCAATCTGGGGCCAACGTCCTGACTTTC	CASKVTVGSQSGANVLTF
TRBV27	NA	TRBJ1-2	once	TGTGCCAGCAGTTTATTCCGGGGCAGGCAGTTCTATGGCTACACCTTC	CASSLFRGRQFYGYTF
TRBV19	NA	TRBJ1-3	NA	TGTGCCAGTAGTATAAGTTTGCAGCGAAGCTCTGGAAACACCATATATTTT	CASSISLQRSSGNTIYF
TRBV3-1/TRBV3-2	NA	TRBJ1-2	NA	TGTGCCAGCAGCCAAGGCGGCGGAAGCCAGGGGGGCTACACCTTC	CASSQGGGSQGGYTF
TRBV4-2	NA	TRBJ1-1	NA	TGTGCCAGCAGCCAAGCTCGGACGGGGGGGACTGAAGCTTTCTTT	CASSQARTGGTEAFF
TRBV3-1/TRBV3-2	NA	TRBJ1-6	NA	TGTGCCAGCAGCCAAGAACCGACAGCGAATTCACCCCTCCACTTT	CASSQEPTANSPLHF
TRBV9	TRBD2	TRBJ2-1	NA	TGTGCCAGCAGCGTACGGATGGCTAGCGGGGATATACAAGGGGAGCAGTTCTTC	CASSVRMASGDIQGEQFF
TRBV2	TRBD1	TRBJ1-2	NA	TGTGCCAGCAGTGAAACAGGGGGAAGGGGCTACACCTTC	CASSETGGRGYTF